Included here is one TCR beta chain sequence, with context. In the original workflow: Estimates of nucleated cell counts were drawn from the amplification of reference gene primers. Here immunoSEQ multiplex PCR was the method, and the copy in TCRdb shows in-frame clones only, minus some. V, J and clone size derive from that table, while D and trimming were established from the DNA sequence. Found here are over 50,000 clones, 70% to 90% of them singletons; the top ten hold approximately 7%. The CDR3 has 12 residues. V was clipped by 2 bases and J by 4 bases, with 3 bases between them. The germline V gene has CDR1 MNHEY and CDR2 SVGEGT. The data stem from a study of blood T cell repertoires in COVID-19. Study background: COVID-19 samples, acute and convalescent, were from the United States, Italy and Spain. Sources were T cells, B-cell-depleted T cells, or PBMCs; the material itself was cDNA or gDNA.

The sequenced sample consisted of peripheral blood. The source of this sequence is a man between 60 and 75 years old with acute or convalescent COVID-19. The rearrangement links TRBV6-2 or TRBV6-3 to TRBJ1-3; D remains unclear. CDR3 in DNA: TGTGCCAGCAGTTACGAGGGAAACACCATATATTTT. It translates to CASSYEGNTIYF.